The 24 T cell receptor beta chains below all came from one sample that was sequenced in a study of vaccination effects on CD4 cells after COVID-19. ViraFEST used viral peptide pools to expand antigen-specific CD4+ T cells before sequencing. At the end of over 8 days of culture, CD4+ T cells were isolated. Negative nucleocapsid antibody tests before and after vaccination confirmed no previous SARS-CoV-2 infection. The table came from immunoSEQ multiplex PCR; TCRdb's copy has only in-frame clones and leaves some out. This table has about 27,000 clones, around 70% appearing once. These receptors' antigens are unknown. Sequenced material: CD4+ T cells from PBMCs cultured with SARS-CoV-2 spike peptides, taken before COVID-19 vaccination. These receptors were collected from a human donor who received a COVID-19 vaccine.

J is TRBJ1-5 and V is TRBV2; 10 bases fit TRBD1. V trimming: 6 bases; J trimming: 1 base; junction bases outside the gene matches: 6. Per the germline V gene, CDR1 is SNHLY and CDR2 is FYNNEI. This CDR3 has 16 amino acids. DNA of the CDR3: TGTGCCAGCAGGCCCGACAGGGGGCCAAGCAATCAGCCCCAGCATTTT. It specifies CASRPDRGPSNQPQHF.

This clone was seen a few times. The J gene is TRBJ1-3, the V gene TRBV27, with 10 bases identical to TRBD1. In germline, CDR1 is MNHEY, CDR2 SMNVEV (reference sequence). CDR3 length: 18 amino acids. With V trimmed by 5 bases and J by 1 base, 11 bases remained unmatched. This CDR3 reads CASSPLGLDRGSGNTIYF. The CDR3 coding sequence is TGTGCCAGCAGTCCCCTTGGATTGGACAGGGGGTCTGGAAACACCATATATTTT.

The rearrangement uses TRBV5-1 and TRBJ1-1, with 7 bases identical to TRBD1. V was pared by 0 bases and J by 0 bases, with 14 bases of the junction left unmatched. The germline CDR1 and CDR2 sequences are SGHRS and YFSETQ. This CDR3 spans 19 amino acids. CDR3 region: CASSLGQGGKFLMNTEAFF. Written as DNA, the CDR3 is TGCGCCAGCAGCTTGGGACAGGGAGGGAAGTTTCTTATGAACACTGAAGCTTTCTTT.

The chain carries TRBV6-8 and TRBJ2-1, with a weak D call TRBD1 (6 bases). Deletions cut 5 bases from V and 3 bases from J, with 17 bases between. Germline-derived CDR1 and CDR2 are MNHGY and SAAAGT. The CDR3 length is 16 residues. CDR3 sequence reads: CASSLDRDTYYNEQFF. CDR3 nucleotide sequence: TGTGCCAGCAGTCTGGACCGGGACACCTACTACAATGAGCAGTTCTTC.

The gene calls are TRBV7-6 and TRBJ2-2; weak D call: TRBD2 (6 bases). From germline, CDR1 is SGHVS and CDR2 FNYEAQ. The CDR3 loop spans 16 amino acids. V dropped 4 bases and J dropped 5 bases, with 17 bases sitting between them. The CDR3 bases are TGTGCCAGCAGCTCACGCTTAGCGGAGGGTACCGGGGAGCTGTTTTTT. It yields the protein CASSSRLAEGTGELFF.

The chain carries TRBV5-1 and TRBJ1-2; D gene unclear. V gave up 2 bases and J gave up 7 bases, with 15 bases separating them. The CDR3 length is 14 residues. Per germline, CDR1 SGHRS and CDR2 YFSETQ. The CDR3 sequence is CASSLSPFSRGYTF. The CDR3 DNA follows: TGCGCCAGCAGCTTATCCCCTTTTTCCCGTGGCTACACCTTC.

The CDR3 nucleotides read TGTGCCAGCAGCCAAGAAAAGATAGACAGGGCCAGCTATGGCTACACCTTC. Protein product: CASSQEKIDRASYGYTF. The chain uses TRBV14 and TRBJ1-2, with TRBD1 matching over 7 bases. V shed 0 bases, J shed 4 bases, and the junction held 11 bases outside the gene matches. Germline lookup yields CDR1 SGHDN and CDR2 FVKESK. The CDR3 covers 17 residues.

This clone was detected a few times. The J gene is TRBJ1-3, the V gene TRBV2; D not resolved. The CDR3 length is 15 residues. Deletions cut 6 bases from V and 0 bases from J, with 12 bases between. Germline values: CDR1 SNHLY, CDR2 FYNNEI. This CDR3 is CASRPRASSGNTIYF. The CDR3 coding sequence is TGTGCCAGCAGGCCCCGGGCTAGCTCTGGAAACACCATATATTTT.

This clone has only a few counts. This chain links TRBV5-5 with TRBJ1-6; tentatively, D is TRBD1 (5 bases). The V and J ends lost 5 bases and 8 bases respectively, with 20 bases between them. The CDR3 length is 16 residues. Germline values: CDR1 SGHKS, CDR2 YYEKEE (reference sequence). Here the CDR3 reads CASSQRPNGGDSPLHF. CDR3 in DNA: TGTGCCAGCAGTCAACGTCCAAATGGGGGGGATTCACCCCTCCACTTT.

The genes are TRBV6-6 and TRBJ1-2; 8 nucleotides match TRBD1. The ends lost 6 bases at V and 7 bases at J; junction bases unmatched: 7. CDR1 and CDR2 from the germline V gene are MNHNY and SVGAGI (reference sequence). This CDR3 region has 13 residues. The CDR3 loop reads CASSPTGGTGYTF. The DNA for the CDR3 is TGTGCCAGCAGCCCCACAGGGGGGACTGGCTACACCTTC.

This clone is a singleton in its sample. The rearrangement uses TRBV5-1 and TRBJ2-3, with D possibly being TRBD1 or TRBD2 (5 bases each). The CDR3 sequence is 17 residues long. Germline loops: CDR1 SGHRS, CDR2 YFSETQ. V lost 3 bases to trimming and J lost 0 bases, with 17 bases between them. The CDR3 here is CASSWLGETYSTDTQYF. The CDR3 DNA reads as TGCGCCAGCAGCTGGTTAGGGGAGACCTATAGCACAGATACGCAGTATTTT.

The chain links TRBV5-1 to TRBJ1-1; TRBD1 is a possible D gene (6 bases). With 0 bases removed from V and 5 bases from J, the gap between germline ends came to 11 bases. Germline V gives CDR1 SGHRS, CDR2 YFSETQ. The CDR3 is 14 residues long. CDR3 sequence: CASSLDRVGTEAFF. CDR3 nucleotides: TGCGCCAGCAGCTTGGACAGGGTGGGAACTGAAGCTTTCTTT.

This clone was counted only a few times. The V gene is TRBV6-5, the J gene TRBJ2-2, with D possibly matching TRBD2 (7 bases). Germline CDR1 is MNHEY and CDR2 is SVGAGI. The CDR3 covers 14 residues. V lost 5 bases, J lost 6 bases, and 13 bases lay in between. CDR3 coding DNA: TGTGCCAGCAGTCGTGGGGGGGCCCCCGGGGAGCTGTTTTTT. It yields the protein CASSRGGAPGELFF.

V is TRBV28 and J is TRBJ1-5; D is unresolved. V was cut by 4 bases and J by 8 bases, with 6 bases left in between. The CDR3 consists of 11 residues. Per the germline V gene, CDR1 is MDHEN and CDR2 is SYDVKM. The CDR3 coding sequence is TGTGCCAGCAGTTCGGGGAAGCCCCAGCATTTT. It encodes CASSSGKPQHF.

This clone was detected only a few times. The chain couples TRBV19 to TRBJ1-5; D unresolved. The length of the CDR3 is 15 residues. Per germline, CDR1 LNHDA and CDR2 SQIVND (reference sequence). V gave up 3 bases and J gave up 5 bases, with 14 bases separating them. The DNA of the CDR3 is TGTGCCAGTAGTATTCGAGGGTCAACTTATCAGCCCCAGCATTTT. Amino acid sequence: CASSIRGSTYQPQHF.

The chain has TRBV19 and TRBJ2-5; 8 bases fit TRBD1. Germline V CDR1 and CDR2: LNHDA, SQIVND (reference sequence). V lost 4 bases, J lost 0 bases, and 1 base stayed unmatched. This CDR3 comprises 14 residues. CDR3 sequence: CASSRTGYQETQYF. The CDR3 nucleotides read TGTGCCAGTAGTAGGACAGGGTACCAAGAGACCCAGTACTTC.

The genes are TRBV7-8 and TRBJ1-2; D might be TRBD1 (5 bases). V lost 5 bases, J lost 0 bases, and 16 bases lay in between. Germline CDR1 and CDR2: SGHVS and FQNEAQ. The CDR3 contains 16 residues. This chain's CDR3 is CASSPPWGVPNYGYTF. In DNA, the CDR3 is TGTGCCAGCAGCCCACCCTGGGGGGTTCCTAACTATGGCTACACCTTC. Together with reference TRBV7-8 and TRBJ1-2, the CDR3 gives the full variable domain: GAGVSQSPRYKVAKRGQDVALRCDPISGHVSLFWYQQALGQGPEFLTYFQNEAQLDKSGLPSDRFFAERPEGSVSTLKIQRTQQEDSAVYLCASSPPWGVPNYGYTFGSGTRLTVV.

This clone was observed a handful of times. CDR3 amino acids: CAWSRHNYGYTF. The CDR3, as DNA: TGTGCCTGGAGTAGGCATAACTATGGCTACACCTTC. The chain is built from TRBV30 and TRBJ1-2; D uncertain. The CDR3 loop spans 12 amino acids. Germline V gene data show CDR1 as GTSNPN and CDR2 as SVGIG (reference sequence). V was pared by 2 bases and J by 1 base, with 5 bases between.

This clone showed up just a few times. This sequence joins TRBV2 and TRBJ1-1; no definite D call. Germline V gene data show CDR1 as SNHLY and CDR2 as FYNNEI. The CDR3 consists of 13 residues. The ends were cut back, 0 bases at V and 0 bases at J, with 2 bases in the middle. This CDR3 reads CASSEAMNTEAFF. The CDR3 bases are TGTGCCAGCAGTGAAGCCATGAACACTGAAGCTTTCTTT. The full variable domain, completed using reference TRBV2 and TRBJ1-1, is EPEVTQTPSHQVTQMGQEVILRCVPISNHLYFYWYRQILGQKVEFLVSFYNNEISEKSEIFDDQFSVERPDGSNFTLKIRSTKLEDSAMYFCASSEAMNTEAFFGQGTRLTVV.

This clone was found a few times. This chain uses TRBV20-1 with TRBJ1-1; 8 positions match TRBD1. Looked up from germline, CDR1 is DFQATT and CDR2 is SNEGSKA (reference sequence). CDR3 size: 14 residues. With V trimmed by 3 bases and J by 5 bases, 8 bases remained unmatched. The CDR3 sequence: CSASSGQGETEAFF. The CDR3 DNA is TGCAGTGCTAGTTCTGGACAGGGAGAAACTGAAGCTTTCTTT.

The J gene is TRBJ1-6, the V gene TRBV27; 7 bases are shared with TRBD1. The V gene's germline CDR1 is MNHEY and CDR2 SMNVEV (reference sequence). The CDR3 length is 14 residues. V lost 5 bases and J lost 4; bases outside the gene matches: 2. CDR3: CASSPGQYNSPLHF. CDR3 in DNA: TGTGCCAGCAGTCCGGGACAGTATAATTCACCCCTCCACTTT.

The chain couples TRBV5-1 to TRBJ2-2; 7 nucleotides agree with TRBD2. This CDR3 has 14 amino acids. V was pared by 5 bases and J by 4 bases, with 5 bases of the junction left unmatched. Germline V lookup: CDR1 SGHRS, CDR2 YFSETQ. The CDR3 spells CASSGGVSTGELFF. In DNA, the CDR3 is TGCGCCAGCAGTGGGGGGGTCTCCACCGGGGAGCTGTTTTTT.

The chain employs TRBV9 and TRBJ2-7; weak D call: TRBD1 (5 bases). Trimming took off 0 bases at V and 0 bases at J, with 10 bases between the two ends. CDR1 SGDLS and CDR2 YYNGEE come from the germline V gene. CDR3 length: 15 amino acids. For the CDR3, the DNA is TGTGCCAGCAGCGTAGGGGGCTCCTTCTCCTACGAGCAGTACTTC. Residues: CASSVGGSFSYEQYF.

The rearrangement uses TRBV5-1 and TRBJ2-5; D is uncertain. From germline, CDR1 is SGHRS and CDR2 YFSETQ. This CDR3 comprises 15 residues. The V and J ends lost 0 bases and 2 bases respectively, with 11 bases between them. The CDR3 region has the DNA TGCGCCAGCAGCTTGGGGCTCGTCAATCAAGAGACCCAGTACTTC. This sequence encodes CASSLGLVNQETQYF.